These 20 T cell receptor beta chains came from one sample sequenced in a study of T cell responses to AZD1222 COVID-19 vaccine (dated by TCRdb to about 2021). The library was produced with the immunoSEQ multiplex PCR assay. Drawn from immuneACCESS, this table holds only the in-frame rearrangements with V and J called that TCRdb kept. Clones are partly lost; checked studies trace under half to an unresolved V gene and leave the rest unexplained. The sample table holds 82,000 or so clones, of which approximately 91% were seen once. About 5.2% of the sample lies in the top ten. Explained via the paper, the time point label denotes: baseline before first vaccination. The specimen comprised peripheral blood, sampled on day 0 of AZD1222 vaccination. These receptors were collected from an adult in good health.

This chain joins TRBV7-8 and TRBJ2-1, with 14 bases identical to TRBD2. The length of the CDR3 is 17 residues. Germline CDR1 and CDR2: SGHVS and FQNEAQ. The V gene end was trimmed by 5 bases and the J gene end by 7 bases; junction bases not matched to a gene: 10. The CDR3 coding sequence is TGTGCCAGCAGCGCCCGTCGACTAGCGGGGGGGCGAAATGAGCAGTTCTTC. This codes for CASSARRLAGGRNEQFF.

This chain connects TRBV2 to TRBJ2-7, with 7 bases that match TRBD1. CDR1 and CDR2 from the germline V gene are SNHLY and FYNNEI. The V segment lost 5 bases and the J segment 4 bases; nucleotides outside the gene matches: 11. The CDR3 is 15 amino acids. The CDR3 DNA follows: TGTGCCAGCAGTATAACCGGGACAGAGGATTACGAGCAGTACTTC. Encoded protein: CASSITGTEDYEQYF.

This chain joins TRBV5-5 and TRBJ2-7, with a weak D call TRBD2 (5 bases). Trimming took 5 bases from V and 6 from J, leaving 12 bases between them. This CDR3 is built from 12 residues. Germline CDR1 SGHKS, CDR2 YYEKEE (reference sequence). The chain's CDR3 is CASRFGGPEQYF. The CDR3 DNA sequence: TGTGCCAGCAGGTTTGGAGGCCCCGAGCAGTACTTC.

CDR3 sequence reads: CASNGDTIYF. The CDR3 coding sequence is TGTGCCAGCAACGGGGACACCATATATTTT. The rearrangement joins TRBV2 to TRBJ1-3; no clear D gene. The ends were cut back, 7 bases at V and 8 bases at J, with 6 bases in the middle. CDR3 length: 10 amino acids. Per the germline V gene, CDR1 is SNHLY and CDR2 is FYNNEI.

The V call is TRBV10-3, the J call TRBJ1-1, with D possibly being TRBD1 (6 bases). CDR1 ENHRY and CDR2 SYGVKD come from the germline V gene. The ends were cut back, 2 bases at V and 5 bases at J, with 12 bases in the middle. This CDR3 is 14 amino acids long. Written as DNA, the CDR3 is TGTGCCATCAGTGAGCCCGAGGGGGGTACTGAAGCTTTCTTT. Amino acids: CAISEPEGGTEAFF.

This clone has just one count. The V gene is TRBV2, the J gene TRBJ1-5; D is possibly TRBD1 (5 bases). Trimming took off 2 bases at V and 3 bases at J, with 11 bases between the two ends. The CDR3 runs to 15 residues. Germline CDR1 reads SNHLY; CDR2 reads FYNNEI. CDR3 nucleotide sequence: TGTGCCAGCAGTGAATTTCAGGGCAACAATCAGCCCCAGCATTTT. It yields the protein CASSEFQGNNQPQHF.

The chain joins TRBV7-9 to TRBJ2-2, with D unresolved. The germline V gene has CDR1 SEHNR and CDR2 FQNEAQ (reference sequence). CDR3 size: 10 residues. The ends were cut back, 6 bases at V and 6 bases at J, with 2 bases in the middle. DNA of the CDR3: TGTGCCAGCAGTGCCGGGGAGCTGTTTTTT. Its translation: CASSAGELFF.

CDR3 sequence reads: CASSRYGTYEQYF. CDR3 in DNA: TGTGCCAGCAGCCGCTATGGAACCTACGAGCAGTACTTC. This chain joins TRBV3-1 (or the pseudogene TRBV3-2) and TRBJ2-7; D ambiguous. The V gene lost 4 bases and the J gene lost 2 bases, with 9 bases spanning the gap. The CDR3 is 13 residues long. CDR1 and CDR2 from the germline V gene are LGHDT and YNNKEL (reference sequence).

This clone came up once. This rearrangement joins TRBV27 to TRBJ1-6; no definite D call. The germline V gene encodes CDR1 MNHEY and CDR2 SMNVEV (reference sequence). V was clipped by 0 bases and J by 10 bases, with 7 bases between them. The CDR3 contains 13 residues. As DNA, the CDR3 is TGTGCCAGCAGTTTATCAATGGCCTCACCCCTCCACTTT. Translated, it gives CASSLSMASPLHF.

CDR3 sequence reads: CASSQGAGRNTEAFF. CDR3 nucleotide sequence: TGTGCCAGCAGCCAAGGGGCTGGGAGGAACACTGAAGCTTTCTTT. The J gene is TRBJ1-1, the V gene TRBV14; D is unresolved. Germline V gene data show CDR1 as SGHDN and CDR2 as FVKESK. Trimming pared 1 base from V and 1 base from J, leaving 10 bases between. The CDR3 consists of 15 residues. Variable domain in full (rest from reference TRBV14 and TRBJ1-1): EAGVTQFPSHSVIEKGQTVTLRCDPISGHDNLYWYRRVMGKEIKFLLHFVKESKQDESGMPNNRFLAERTGGTYSTLKVQPAELEDSGVYFCASSQGAGRNTEAFFGQGTRLTVV.

V and J are TRBV27 and TRBJ2-7, with 7 bases lining up with TRBD1. CDR1 and CDR2 (germline): MNHEY, SMNVEV (reference sequence). The CDR3 extends over 16 amino acids. The V segment lost 3 bases and the J segment 3 bases; nucleotides outside the gene matches: 11. Here the CDR3 DNA reads TGTGCCAGCAGTTTCAACCGACAGGGTAGGGGCTACGAGCAGTACTTC. It codes for CASSFNRQGRGYEQYF.

The V and J genes are TRBV10-1 and TRBJ2-2; possible D gene TRBD2, 6 bases. CDR3 length: 16 residues. Trimming removed 4 bases from V and 2 bases from J, with 14 bases in between. Germline V lookup: CDR1 WNHNN, CDR2 SYGVQD (reference sequence). CDR3 in amino acids: CASSGKPGLNTGELFF. In DNA form, the CDR3 reads TGCGCCAGCAGTGGCAAACCGGGACTTAACACCGGGGAGCTGTTTTTT.

The V call is TRBV28, the J call TRBJ1-4; 7 bases align to TRBD1. V lost 6 bases to trimming and J lost 4 bases; unmatched junction nucleotides: 14. The CDR3 is 17 amino acids. Germline CDR1 MDHEN, CDR2 SYDVKM. The CDR3 protein is CASSRTQGGRFNEKLFF. The CDR3 DNA sequence: TGTGCCAGCAGCCGGACCCAAGGGGGCCGGTTTAATGAAAAACTGTTTTTT. Drawing the rest from reference TRBV28 and TRBJ1-4, the complete variable domain is DVKVTQSSRYLVKRTGEKVFLECVQDMDHENMFWYRQDPGLGLRLIYFSYDVKMKEKGDIPEGYSVSREKKERFSLILESASTNQTSMYLCASSRTQGGRFNEKLFFGSGTQLSVL.

The chain joins TRBV19 to TRBJ2-3; 9 nucleotides agree with TRBD2. The germline V gene has CDR1 LNHDA and CDR2 SQIVND (reference sequence). This CDR3 is built from 15 residues. The J segment lost 6 bases and the V segment lost 3 bases, leaving 7 bases of the junction unmatched. This CDR3 is CASSILAGALDTQYF. In nucleotides, the CDR3 is TGTGCCAGTAGTATCTTAGCGGGGGCCCTGGATACGCAGTATTTT.

About this clone itself: This sequence may be a read error, since a much larger clone differs from it by one base. Other DNA sequences from this sample encode an identical CDR3 as well. The CDR3 region has the DNA TGTGCCAGCAGTTTACAGCCTCATGTCTCCTACGAGCAGTACTTC. Translating gives CASSLQPHVSYEQYF. This chain connects TRBV6-2 or TRBV6-3 to TRBJ2-7; D is unresolved. Germline V lookup: CDR1 MNHEY, CDR2 SVGEGT. This CDR3 has 15 amino acids. V shed 4 bases and J shed 0 bases, with 13 bases lying between them.

V usage is TRBV6-5 and J usage is TRBJ2-2; D is unclear. V was trimmed by 4 bases and J by 5 bases, leaving 11 bases between them. CDR1 and CDR2 (germline): MNHEY, SVGAGI. CDR3 length: 14 residues. The CDR3 sequence is CASSSRSITGELFF. DNA of the CDR3: TGTGCCAGCAGTTCTCGGTCGATTACCGGGGAGCTGTTTTTT.

The genes are TRBV19 and TRBJ1-4; TRBD1 might be the D (6 bases). V was shortened by 4 bases and J by 3 bases, with 12 bases between the two germline ends. CDR1 and CDR2 from the germline V gene are LNHDA and SQIVND (reference sequence). This CDR3 region has 15 residues. Here the CDR3 DNA reads TGTGCCAGTAGTACCCTGGACAGACCTAATGAAAAACTGTTTTTT. It translates to CASSTLDRPNEKLFF.

This clone was recorded only once. The chain combines TRBV2 with TRBJ1-5; 8 positions agree with TRBD1. With V trimmed by 4 bases and J by 2 bases, 7 bases remained unmatched. Germline-derived CDR1 and CDR2 are SNHLY and FYNNEI. The CDR3 extends over 16 amino acids. The CDR3 nucleotides are TGTGCCAGCAGTGGTATACCGACAGGGGGCAATCAGCCCCAGCATTTT. Encoded protein: CASSGIPTGGNQPQHF.

J is TRBJ1-1 and V is TRBV5-1; the D gene is possibly TRBD1 (5 bases). Trimming pared 1 base from V and 4 bases from J, leaving 23 bases between. CDR3 length equals 18 residues. Germline assignment: CDR1 SGHRS and CDR2 YFSETQ. The CDR3, as DNA: TGCGCCAGCAGCTTGTCCGTCGTCGGGGAGGGGCGGGGCACTGAAGCTTTCTTT. Translated, it gives CASSLSVVGEGRGTEAFF.

As to this clone: One end of the junction is discordant with germline, which a read error may explain. V gene TRBV5-4 combines with J gene TRBJ2-5; D gene uncertain. Per germline, CDR1 SGHNT and CDR2 YYREEE (reference sequence). CDR3 length: 15 residues. This CDR3 reads CASGLTDSFQETQYF. DNA of the CDR3: TGTGCCAGCGGCTTGACCGACTCGTTCCAAGAGACCCAGTACTTC.